Given below is one T cell receptor beta chain in context. Its target is unknown. TCRB transcripts that were expressed got sequenced, as all of the isolated RNA had been reverse transcribed. Profiling relied on immunoSEQ multiplex PCR, and the TCRdb table lists in-frame clones only, not all of them. This repertoire shows roughly 53,000 clones, less than 55% found once; its top ten account for 1.4%. Every donor provided one heparinised blood draw, which averaged approximately 100 mL. V gave up 4 bases and J gave up 4 bases; unmatched junction bases: 7. The germline gives CDR1 SGHVS, CDR2 FQNEAQ. CDR3 length equals 14 residues. The record originates from a study of beta chain features in type 1 diabetes. General observations from the study: TCRB CDR3s from Type 1 diabetes patients were moderately but significantly shorter in all four CD4+ subsets. Sequencing the cDNA could make cells with high TCR expression show up more than they should.

The receptor was derived from a man aged 30 to 39 with type 1 diabetes. The source material was Tregs from blood. This chain connects TRBV7-8 to TRBJ2-7; TRBD2 aligns across 7 bases. The CDR3 DNA reads as TGTGCCAGCAGCTCCCGGACTAGGGTGTACGAGCAGTACTTC. Residues: CASSSRTRVYEQYF. Based on the CDR3 plus reference TRBV7-8 and TRBJ2-7, the full variable domain is GAGVSQSPRYKVAKRGQDVALRCDPISGHVSLFWYQQALGQGPEFLTYFQNEAQLDKSGLPSDRFFAERPEGSVSTLKIQRTQQEDSAVYLCASSSRTRVYEQYFGPGTRLTVT.